Listed here are 23 T cell receptor beta chains from one sample, sequenced in a study of PD-1 blockade in classical Hodgkin lymphoma. Time point defined: cycle 4 day 1 (C4D1), after five to seven weeks of nivolumab. Every patient experienced relapse after autologous stem cell transplantation, and brentuximab vedotin exposure varied. Clones were read by immunoSEQ multiplex PCR, and TCRdb kept only the in-frame ones, dropping some. The sample has 28,000 or so clones, about two thirds seen once. The source was peripheral blood mononuclear cells (PBMCs), collected before the fourth cycle of nivolumab. All receptors come from a human donor with classical Hodgkin lymphoma.

This clone occurred a few times. The rearrangement joins TRBV5-1 to TRBJ2-3, with a tentative D call TRBD1 (8 bases). This CDR3 has 17 amino acids. V lost 0 bases and J 1 base, leaving 15 bases between the germline ends. CDR1 SGHRS and CDR2 YFSETQ come from the germline V gene. The CDR3 DNA reads TGCGCCAGCAGCTTGGAGAGACAGGGGAGGGGCACAGATACGCAGTATTTT. It translates to CASSLERQGRGTDTQYF.

The chain has TRBV4-1 and TRBJ1-4; D is possibly TRBD1 (5 bases). The CDR3 consists of 15 residues. Trimming removed 0 bases at V and 7 bases at J, with 12 bases between. The germline CDR1 and CDR2 sequences are MGHRA and YSYEKL. The DNA of the CDR3 is TGCGCCAGCAGCCAAGAAGGGGCCTTGGGTGAAAAACTGTTTTTT. Its translation is CASSQEGALGEKLFF.

The V and J genes are TRBV4-1 and TRBJ2-1; D call uncertain. The V gene's germline CDR1 is MGHRA and CDR2 YSYEKL. Trimming removed 0 bases at V and 5 bases at J, with 5 bases between. The CDR3 loop spans 13 amino acids. Here the CDR3 reads CASSQDWDNEQFF. CDR3 nucleotides: TGCGCCAGCAGCCAAGATTGGGACAATGAGCAGTTCTTC.

This chain joins TRBV19 and TRBJ2-1, with a possible D match to TRBD1 (5 bases). The V and J ends lost 5 bases and 4 bases respectively, with 12 bases between them. The CDR3 is 14 residues long. Per germline, CDR1 LNHDA and CDR2 SQIVND (reference sequence). The chain's CDR3 is CASSSGSQYNEQFF. In nucleotides, the CDR3 is TGTGCCAGTAGTTCAGGGTCCCAATACAATGAGCAGTTCTTC.

This clone was seen only a few times. The CDR3 loop is CASSEELDGSYEQYF. CDR3 nucleotide sequence: TGTGCCAGCAGTGAAGAACTGGACGGGTCCTACGAGCAGTACTTC. The chain combines TRBV2 with TRBJ2-7; D is ambiguous. The CDR3 runs 15 residues. The V end lost 1 base, the J end lost 1 base, and 11 bases lay between the germline ends. CDR1 and CDR2 from the germline V gene are SNHLY and FYNNEI.

This clone has just a few counts. The V call is TRBV19, the J call TRBJ1-5; D might be TRBD1 (6 bases). This CDR3 is built from 16 residues. Looked up from germline, CDR1 is LNHDA and CDR2 is SQIVND (reference sequence). The V end was cut by 6 bases, the J end by 3 bases, with 18 bases between. The CDR3, as DNA: TGTGCCAGTAGCGTAATCACAGGGAGTGTCAATCAGCCCCAGCATTTT. Its translation is CASSVITGSVNQPQHF.

The chain recombines TRBV5-4 with TRBJ2-3, with 14 bases identical to TRBD2. The germline V gene encodes CDR1 SGHNT and CDR2 YYREEE (reference sequence). Trimming at V came to 1 base and at J to 5 bases, leaving 3 bases not matched to a gene. This CDR3 contains 16 residues. CDR3 nucleotides: TGTGCCAGCAGCTTGCGACTAGCGGGAGGGCAAGATACGCAGTATTTT. Amino acids: CASSLRLAGGQDTQYF.

The chain carries TRBV6-5 and TRBJ2-5; the match to TRBD2 covers 9 bases. Trimming removed 6 bases from V and 4 bases from J; junction bases left unmatched: 9. This CDR3 has 15 amino acids. CDR1 is MNHEY, CDR2 SVGAGI, per germline. CDR3 nucleotides: TGTGCCAGCAGCCCCTCCCCACTAGCGGGAGAGACCCAGTACTTC. The encoded protein is CASSPSPLAGETQYF.

The chain uses TRBV6-1 and TRBJ2-3; 8 bases fit TRBD1. CDR1 is MNHNS, CDR2 SASEGT, per germline. The CDR3 has 16 amino acids. V shed 3 bases and J 2 bases; nucleotides not matched to a gene: 7. The CDR3 loop is CASSDGRGLYTDTQYF. The CDR3 DNA reads as TGTGCCAGCAGTGACGGCAGGGGGCTTTACACAGATACGCAGTATTTT.

The CDR3 loop is CASSPGPTNTEAFF. In DNA, the CDR3 is TGTGCCAGCAGCCCCGGACCCACGAACACTGAAGCTTTCTTT. This sequence joins TRBV7-3 and TRBJ1-1; D remains unclear. This CDR3 region has 14 residues. V was cut by 5 bases and J by 1 base, with 11 bases left in between. Germline CDR1 SGHTA, CDR2 FQGTGA.

This clone occurred a few times. The chain is built from TRBV6-1 and TRBJ1-5; 7 bases are a match to TRBD1. The CDR3 contains 15 residues. V was pared by 8 bases and J by 6 bases, with 13 bases of the junction left unmatched. The V gene's germline CDR1 is MNHNS and CDR2 SASEGT. For the CDR3, the DNA is TGTGCCAGCGACAGGGCTGTAGGGGCTGGTCAGCCCCAGCATTTT. Amino acids: CASDRAVGAGQPQHF.

The J gene is TRBJ2-7, the V gene TRBV2, with a tentative D call TRBD2 (5 bases). The length of the CDR3 is 12 residues. Germline values: CDR1 SNHLY, CDR2 FYNNEI. V was cut by 8 bases and J by 0 bases, with 8 bases left in between. DNA of the CDR3: TGTGCCAGCGCGGACTTCTCCTACGAGCAGTACTTC. This translates into CASADFSYEQYF.

The rearrangement links TRBV6-1 to TRBJ2-7, with D perhaps given as TRBD1 or TRBD2 (5 bases each). This CDR3 region has 12 residues. Trimming left V 4 bases short and J 8 bases short, with 12 bases between. Germline CDR1 reads MNHNS; CDR2 reads SASEGT. CDR3: CASSGGTAKQYF. The CDR3 coding sequence is TGTGCCAGCAGTGGGGGGACGGCTAAGCAGTACTTC.

CDR3 sequence: CASSLSSYNSPLHF. In DNA, the CDR3 is TGCGCCAGCAGCTTAAGCTCCTATAATTCACCCCTCCACTTT. The chain joins TRBV5-1 to TRBJ1-6, with D hard to call. Germline loops: CDR1 SGHRS, CDR2 YFSETQ. Trimming stripped 2 bases from V and 0 bases from J, with 3 bases between. CDR3 length equals 14 residues.

The table lists this clone with a few counts. The gene calls are TRBV28 and TRBJ1-5; TRBD1 aligns across 7 bases. The length of the CDR3 is 15 residues. V trimming: 11 bases; J trimming: 4 bases; junction bases outside the gene matches: 14. From germline, CDR1 is MDHEN and CDR2 SYDVKM. CDR3 in amino acids: CASRGGLTSNQPQHF. The DNA of the CDR3 is TGTGCCTCTCGAGGGGGCCTCACATCTAATCAGCCCCAGCATTTT.

The chain employs TRBV5-5 and TRBJ1-2; D is undetermined. The germline gives CDR1 SGHKS, CDR2 YYEKEE (reference sequence). CDR3 length equals 13 residues. V dropped 2 bases and J dropped 4 bases, with 9 bases sitting between them. CDR3 nucleotide sequence: TGTGCCAGCAGCTTTGAGAACGGCTATGGCTACACCTTC. Protein: CASSFENGYGYTF.

CDR3 bases: TGTGCCATCAGTGGCGACACATACAATGAGCAGTTCTTC. This codes for CAISGDTYNEQFF. The V gene is TRBV10-3, the J gene TRBJ2-1, with no clear D. Trimming stripped 4 bases from V and 4 bases from J, with 8 bases between. Germline values: CDR1 ENHRY, CDR2 SYGVKD. The CDR3 is 13 residues long.

The chain uses TRBV29-1 and TRBJ2-1; D is unresolved. The V end lost 7 bases, the J end lost 0 bases, and 7 bases lay between the germline ends. There are 12 residues in the CDR3. Germline V lookup: CDR1 SQVTM, CDR2 ANQGSEA. The CDR3 sequence is CSALSSYNEQFF. CDR3 coding DNA: TGCAGCGCATTAAGCTCCTACAATGAGCAGTTCTTC.

V gene TRBV5-1 combines with J gene TRBJ1-1; D perhaps matches TRBD1 (6 bases). The V gene's germline CDR1 is SGHRS and CDR2 YFSETQ. The V end was cut by 1 base, the J end by 4 bases, with 23 bases between. The CDR3 has 18 residues. The CDR3 is CASSLNLQGEIYRTEAFF. CDR3 nucleotides: TGCGCCAGCAGCTTGAACTTACAGGGTGAGATTTATCGCACTGAAGCTTTCTTT.

The V and J genes are TRBV7-2 and TRBJ1-2; no clear D. This CDR3 has 16 amino acids. V was trimmed by 5 bases and J by 4 bases, leaving 20 bases between them. Germline V gene data show CDR1 as SGHTA and CDR2 as FQGNSA. Here the CDR3 reads CASSRSYTSVPYGYTF. The CDR3 nucleotides are TGTGCCAGCAGCCGCAGCTATACGTCGGTCCCCTATGGCTACACCTTC. Full variable domain (missing parts from reference TRBV7-2 and TRBJ1-2): GAGVSQSPSNKVTEKGKDVELRCDPISGHTALYWYRQSLGQGLEFLIYFQGNSAPDKSGLPSDRFSAERTGGSVSTLTIQRTQQEDSAVYLCASSRSYTSVPYGYTFGSGTRLTVV.

The gene calls are TRBV5-1 and TRBJ1-3; 7 bases line up with TRBD1. There are 15 residues in the CDR3. Germline values: CDR1 SGHRS, CDR2 YFSETQ. V lost 0 bases, J lost 2 bases, and 2 bases stayed unmatched. The CDR3 DNA follows: TGCGCCAGCAGCTTGGTACAGGGGACTGGAAACACCATATATTTT. Amino acids: CASSLVQGTGNTIYF.

This clone appeared a few times. The CDR3 region has the DNA TGTGCCAGCAGTTTCCAAGGGAACTATGGCTACACCTTC. It specifies CASSFQGNYGYTF. The V and J genes are TRBV28 and TRBJ1-2; D is unresolved. The germline CDR1 and CDR2 sequences are MDHEN and SYDVKM. The CDR3 loop spans 13 amino acids. With 3 bases removed from V and 2 bases from J, the gap between germline ends came to 7 bases.

V is TRBV2 and J is TRBJ2-7, with D unresolved. The CDR3 spans 13 residues. CDR1 SNHLY and CDR2 FYNNEI come from the germline V gene. The ends were cut back, 7 bases at V and 6 bases at J, with 16 bases in the middle. CDR3 DNA: TGTGCCAGCAAGACCAGGTTTTCGGGCGAGCAGTACTTC. Translated, it gives CASKTRFSGEQYF. Supplemented by reference TRBV2 and TRBJ2-7, the full variable domain reads EPEVTQTPSHQVTQMGQEVILRCVPISNHLYFYWYRQILGQKVEFLVSFYNNEISEKSEIFDDQFSVERPDGSNFTLKIRSTKLEDSAMYFCASKTRFSGEQYFGPGTRLTVT.